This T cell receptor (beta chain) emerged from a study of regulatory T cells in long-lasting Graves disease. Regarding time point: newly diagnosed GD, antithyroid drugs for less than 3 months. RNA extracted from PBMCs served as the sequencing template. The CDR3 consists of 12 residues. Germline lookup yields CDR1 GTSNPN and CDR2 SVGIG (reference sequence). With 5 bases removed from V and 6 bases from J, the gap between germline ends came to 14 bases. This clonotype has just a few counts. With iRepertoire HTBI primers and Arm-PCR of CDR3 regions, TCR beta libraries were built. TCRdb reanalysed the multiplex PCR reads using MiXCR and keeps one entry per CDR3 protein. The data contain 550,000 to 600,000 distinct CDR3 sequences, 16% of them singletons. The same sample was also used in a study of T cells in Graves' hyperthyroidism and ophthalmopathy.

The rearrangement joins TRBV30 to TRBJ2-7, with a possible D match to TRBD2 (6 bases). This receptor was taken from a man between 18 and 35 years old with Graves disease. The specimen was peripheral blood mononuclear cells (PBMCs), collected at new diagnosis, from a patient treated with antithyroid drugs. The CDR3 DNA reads TGTGCCTGGGGGAGGATATCGGGCGAGCAGTACTTC. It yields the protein CAWGRISGEQYF.